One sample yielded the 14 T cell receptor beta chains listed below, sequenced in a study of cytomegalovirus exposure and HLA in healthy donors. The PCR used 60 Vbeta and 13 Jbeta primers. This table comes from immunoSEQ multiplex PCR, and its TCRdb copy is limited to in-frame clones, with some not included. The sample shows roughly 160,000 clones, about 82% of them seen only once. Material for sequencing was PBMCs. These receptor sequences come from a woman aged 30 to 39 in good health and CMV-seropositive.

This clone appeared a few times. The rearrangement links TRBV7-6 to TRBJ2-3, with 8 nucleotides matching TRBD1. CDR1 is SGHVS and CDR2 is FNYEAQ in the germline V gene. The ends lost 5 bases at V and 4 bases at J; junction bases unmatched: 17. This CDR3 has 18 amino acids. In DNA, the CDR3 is TGTGCCAGCAGCCCGCGACGGCCGAGGACAGGGACACCAGATACGCAGTATTTT. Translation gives CASSPRRPRTGTPDTQYF.

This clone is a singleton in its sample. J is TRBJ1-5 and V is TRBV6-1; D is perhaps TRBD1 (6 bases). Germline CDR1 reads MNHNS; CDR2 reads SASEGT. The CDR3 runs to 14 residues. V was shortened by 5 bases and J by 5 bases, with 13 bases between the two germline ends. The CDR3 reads CASSTRQADQPQHF. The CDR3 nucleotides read TGTGCCAGCAGTACCCGACAGGCGGATCAGCCCCAGCATTTT.

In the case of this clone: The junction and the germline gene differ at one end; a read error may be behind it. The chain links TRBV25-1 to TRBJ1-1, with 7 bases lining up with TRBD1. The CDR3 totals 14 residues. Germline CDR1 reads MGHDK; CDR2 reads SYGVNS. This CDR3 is CASTRTGPSTEASF. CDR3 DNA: TGTGCCAGCACGCGGACAGGTCCCTCCACTGAAGCTTCCTTT.

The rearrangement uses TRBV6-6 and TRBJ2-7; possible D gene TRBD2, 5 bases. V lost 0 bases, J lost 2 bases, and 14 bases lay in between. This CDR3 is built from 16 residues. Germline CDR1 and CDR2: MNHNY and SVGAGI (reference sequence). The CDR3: CASSYSRGFGAYEQYF. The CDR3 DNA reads TGTGCCAGCAGTTACTCGAGAGGGTTCGGTGCCTACGAGCAGTACTTC.

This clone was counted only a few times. The DNA for the CDR3 is TGTGCCAGCAGTTCATACACCGCCCCCCAAGAGACCCAGTACTTC. Protein sequence: CASSSYTAPQETQYF. The genes are TRBV6-1 and TRBJ2-5; D gene ambiguous. The CDR3 has 15 residues. The V gene's germline CDR1 is MNHNS and CDR2 SASEGT. V lost 5 bases to trimming and J lost 1 base, with 14 bases between them.

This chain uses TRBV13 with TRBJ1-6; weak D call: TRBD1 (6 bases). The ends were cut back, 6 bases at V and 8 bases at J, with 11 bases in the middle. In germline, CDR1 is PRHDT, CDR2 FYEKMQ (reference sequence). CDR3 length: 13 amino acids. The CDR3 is CASRQGFDSPLHF. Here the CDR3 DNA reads TGTGCCAGCAGGCAGGGGTTCGATTCACCCCTCCACTTT. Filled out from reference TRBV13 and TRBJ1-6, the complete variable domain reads AAGVIQSPRHLIKEKRETATLKCYPIPRHDTVYWYQQGPGQDPQFLISFYEKMQSDKGSIPDRFSAQQFSDYHSELNMSSLELGDSALYFCASRQGFDSPLHFGNGTRLTVT.

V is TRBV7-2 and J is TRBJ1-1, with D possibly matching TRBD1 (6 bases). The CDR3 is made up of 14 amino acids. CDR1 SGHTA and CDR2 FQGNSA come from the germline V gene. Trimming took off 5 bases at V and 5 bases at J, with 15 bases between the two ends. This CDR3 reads CASSRTAGATEAFF. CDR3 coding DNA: TGTGCCAGCAGCCGGACCGCGGGGGCTACTGAAGCTTTCTTT.

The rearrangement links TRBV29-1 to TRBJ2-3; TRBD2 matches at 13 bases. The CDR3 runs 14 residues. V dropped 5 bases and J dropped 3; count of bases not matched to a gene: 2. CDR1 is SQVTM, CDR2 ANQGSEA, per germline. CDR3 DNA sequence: TGCAGCGTTCTGACTAGCGGGGGGACAGATACGCAGTATTTT. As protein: CSVLTSGGTDTQYF.

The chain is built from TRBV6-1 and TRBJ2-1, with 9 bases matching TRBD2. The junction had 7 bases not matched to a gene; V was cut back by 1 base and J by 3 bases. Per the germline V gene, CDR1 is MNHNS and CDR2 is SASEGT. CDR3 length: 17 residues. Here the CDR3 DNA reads TGTGCCAGCAGTGAAGAGGCGGGGGGGTCCTACTACAATGAGCAGTTCTTC. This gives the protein CASSEEAGGSYYNEQFF.

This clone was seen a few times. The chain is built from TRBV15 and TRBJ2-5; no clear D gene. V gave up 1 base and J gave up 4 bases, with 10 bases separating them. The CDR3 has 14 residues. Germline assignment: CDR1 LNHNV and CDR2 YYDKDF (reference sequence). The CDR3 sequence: CATSRATASETQYF. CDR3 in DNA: TGTGCCACCAGCAGAGCAACAGCCTCAGAGACCCAGTACTTC.

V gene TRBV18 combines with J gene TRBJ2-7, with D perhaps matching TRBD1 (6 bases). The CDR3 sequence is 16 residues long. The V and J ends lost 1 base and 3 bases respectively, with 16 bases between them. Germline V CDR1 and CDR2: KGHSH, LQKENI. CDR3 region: CASSPLKTGVFYEQYF. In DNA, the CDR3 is TGTGCCAGCTCACCACTGAAGACAGGTGTCTTCTACGAGCAGTACTTC.

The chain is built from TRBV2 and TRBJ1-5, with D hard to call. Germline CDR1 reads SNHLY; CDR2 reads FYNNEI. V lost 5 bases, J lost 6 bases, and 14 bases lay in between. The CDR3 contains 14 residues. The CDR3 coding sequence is TGTGCCAGCAGTATAACGAGGTTTGGTCAGCCCCAGCATTTT. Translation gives CASSITRFGQPQHF.

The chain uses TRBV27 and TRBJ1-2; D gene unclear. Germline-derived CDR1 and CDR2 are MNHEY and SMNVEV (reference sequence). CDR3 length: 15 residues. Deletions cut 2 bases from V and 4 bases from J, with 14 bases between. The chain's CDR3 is CASSLSGLGSYGYTF. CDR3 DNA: TGTGCCAGCAGTTTAAGCGGCCTCGGAAGCTATGGCTACACCTTC.

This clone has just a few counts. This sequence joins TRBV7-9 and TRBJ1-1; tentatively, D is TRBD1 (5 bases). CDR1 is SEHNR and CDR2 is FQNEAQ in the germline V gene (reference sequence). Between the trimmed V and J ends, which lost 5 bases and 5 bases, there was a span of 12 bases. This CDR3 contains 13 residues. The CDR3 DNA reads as TGTGCCAGCAGCCAGCCCGGGGGGACTGAAGCTTTCTTT. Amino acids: CASSQPGGTEAFF.